The 21 T cell receptor beta chains in this list originate from one sample, sequenced in a study of T-cell memory formation after mild COVID-19. MiXCR, applied by TCRdb to the 5' RACE reads, yields one record per CDR3 protein. The sample has 500,000 to 650,000 distinct CDR3 sequences, approximately 21% seen once. The material sequenced was PBMCs or a T cell subset sorted from them (not recorded which). The receptors originated from an adult woman who had mild COVID-19 (a few samples of this study predate the infection). Cell type and time point are not known.

This chain connects TRBV19 to TRBJ2-7; D is unresolved. Trimming pared 5 bases from V and 6 bases from J, leaving 8 bases between. Germline V lookup: CDR1 LNHDA, CDR2 SQIVND (reference sequence). CDR3 length equals 11 residues. This CDR3 is CASSGFGEQYF. The CDR3 DNA follows: TGTGCCAGTAGTGGCTTTGGCGAGCAGTACTTC.

This sequence joins TRBV7-3 and TRBJ2-5; 7 bases agree with TRBD1. Unmatched junction bases numbered 10, after V lost 5 bases and J lost 1 base. CDR3 length: 16 amino acids. Germline V gene data show CDR1 as SGHTA and CDR2 as FQGTGA. The DNA of the CDR3 is TGTGCCAGCAGCGGGAGCCGGGACAGTCCCCAAGAGACCCAGTACTTC. Amino acids: CASSGSRDSPQETQYF.

This clonotype has only a few counts. The genes are TRBV15 and TRBJ2-5; no definite D call. Looked up from germline, CDR1 is LNHNV and CDR2 is YYDKDF (reference sequence). This CDR3 has 14 residues. Trimming took 0 bases from V and 5 from J, leaving 10 bases between them. CDR3 in amino acids: CATSRESFRETQYF. The CDR3 DNA reads TGTGCCACCAGCAGAGAATCATTTCGTGAGACCCAGTACTTC.

The chain carries TRBV20-1 and TRBJ2-7, with 7 bases identical to TRBD1. Trimming at V came to 1 base and at J to 2 bases, leaving 5 bases not matched to a gene. Per germline, CDR1 DFQATT and CDR2 SNEGSKA (reference sequence). This CDR3 region has 14 residues. CDR3 sequence reads: CSARAGQAAYEQYF. DNA of the CDR3: TGCAGTGCTAGAGCTGGACAGGCGGCCTACGAGCAGTACTTC.

The sample holds many counts of this clonotype. V and J are TRBV5-1 and TRBJ2-2; D is ambiguous. Germline CDR1 SGHRS, CDR2 YFSETQ. This CDR3 has 13 amino acids. V lost 5 bases to trimming and J lost 2 bases, with 7 bases between them. The CDR3, as DNA: TGCGCCAGCAGAGCACTCAACACCGGGGAGCTGTTTTTT. This gives the protein CASRALNTGELFF.

This clonotype was seen only a few times. CDR3 amino acids: CASSELWEGDSTDTQYF. CDR3 nucleotides: TGTGCCAGCAGTGAACTTTGGGAGGGTGATAGCACAGATACGCAGTATTTT. The chain couples TRBV2 to TRBJ2-3; 7 nucleotides line up with TRBD2. The CDR3 consists of 17 residues. Germline trimming cut 2 bases from V and 0 bases from J; bases unmatched to any gene: 8. Germline-derived CDR1 and CDR2 are SNHLY and FYNNEI. Filled out from reference TRBV2 and TRBJ2-3, the complete variable domain reads EPEVTQTPSHQVTQMGQEVILRCVPISNHLYFYWYRQILGQKVEFLVSFYNNEISEKSEIFDDQFSVERPDGSNFTLKIRSTKLEDSAMYFCASSELWEGDSTDTQYFGPGTRLTVL.

This clonotype was detected only a few times. This rearrangement joins TRBV12-3 or TRBV12-4 to TRBJ2-2; no clear D gene. V lost 4 bases, J lost 7 bases, and 13 bases lay in between. CDR3 length: 14 amino acids. The CDR3 loop is CASSSGPEVGELFF. The CDR3 DNA is TGTGCCAGCAGTTCCGGTCCAGAGGTCGGGGAGCTGTTTTTT.

The table lists this clonotype with a few counts. The chain carries TRBV28 and TRBJ1-2; D is uncertain. This CDR3 has 13 residues. The germline V and J ends were trimmed by 2 bases and 6 bases, with 10 bases remaining between them. CDR1 is MDHEN and CDR2 is SYDVKM in the germline V gene. The CDR3 here is CASSLGSEHGYTF. The DNA of the CDR3 is TGTGCCAGCAGTTTAGGGAGCGAGCATGGCTACACCTTC.

The chain employs TRBV19 and TRBJ2-2; weak D call: TRBD2 (5 bases). Germline CDR1 is LNHDA and CDR2 is SQIVND (reference sequence). The CDR3 loop spans 12 amino acids. Trimming removed 10 bases from V and 6 bases from J, with 12 bases in between. Here the CDR3 reads CATHPGAGELFF. The CDR3 nucleotides read TGTGCCACCCATCCCGGGGCCGGGGAGCTGTTTTTT.

This clonotype was seen a few times. The chain has TRBV3-2 and TRBJ2-3; the D call TRBD2 from the table was never checked on the DNA. TRBV3-2 is flagged as a pseudogene. CDR3 length: 20 amino acids. CDR3 sequence reads: CASSQDERTSGRTSTDTQYF. The CDR3, as DNA: TGTGCCAGCAGCCAAGATGAGAGGACTAGCGGGAGGACTAGCACAGATACGCAGTATTTT.

CDR3 sequence reads: CASSPGGQSYEQYF. The CDR3 DNA reads TGTGCCAGCTCCCCTGGGGGACAGAGCTACGAGCAGTACTTC. V gene TRBV18 combines with J gene TRBJ2-7; TRBD1 agrees at 7 bases. Germline lookup yields CDR1 KGHSH and CDR2 LQKENI. This CDR3 spans 14 amino acids. V was clipped by 6 bases and J by 3 bases; unmatched bases: 8.

This chain joins TRBV7-2 and TRBJ2-7, with 9 bases identical to TRBD2. With V trimmed by 1 base and J by 3 bases, 7 bases remained unmatched. The CDR3 has 16 amino acids. CDR1 and CDR2 from the germline V gene are SGHTA and FQGNSA. Here the CDR3 DNA reads TGTGCCAGCAGCTTAGTCGCGGGAGGGTGGGACTACGAGCAGTACTTC. Protein: CASSLVAGGWDYEQYF.

This clonotype came up a few times. This rearrangement joins TRBV5-4 to TRBJ2-1; TRBD1 might be the D (6 bases). The germline V gene encodes CDR1 SGHNT and CDR2 YYREEE (reference sequence). Trimming took off 6 bases at V and 7 bases at J, with 8 bases between the two ends. This CDR3 has 11 amino acids. CDR3 sequence reads: CASTQGNEQFF. CDR3 bases: TGTGCCAGCACACAGGGAAATGAGCAGTTCTTC.

The chain recombines TRBV27 with TRBJ1-5; no reliable D call. Germline CDR1 reads MNHEY; CDR2 reads SMNVEV (reference sequence). Trimming stripped 5 bases from V and 5 bases from J, with 13 bases between. CDR3 size: 14 residues. DNA for the CDR3: TGTGCCAGCAGTCCCCGTTCGTGGGATCAGCCCCAGCATTTT. It specifies CASSPRSWDQPQHF.

The DNA for the CDR3 is TGTGCCAGCAGTTCCCTGGTGGGGGGGCCTGGAGATACGCAGTATTTT. Protein sequence: CASSSLVGGPGDTQYF. V usage is TRBV12-3 or TRBV12-4 and J usage is TRBJ2-3; D perhaps matches TRBD2 (7 bases). Deletions cut 4 bases from V and 5 bases from J, with 19 bases between. The CDR3 contains 16 residues.

The chain links TRBV6-5 to TRBJ2-2, with D perhaps TRBD1 (6 bases). V was pared by 1 base and J by 6 bases, with 15 bases between. The germline gives CDR1 MNHEY, CDR2 SVGAGI. The CDR3 totals 16 residues. The CDR3 here is CASSYYLEGVSGELFF. CDR3 DNA: TGTGCCAGCAGTTACTACCTCGAGGGGGTCTCCGGGGAGCTGTTTTTT.

This clonotype occurred a few times. The genes are TRBV5-1 and TRBJ2-4; D is perhaps TRBD1 (6 bases). The germline gives CDR1 SGHRS, CDR2 YFSETQ. The germline V and J ends were trimmed by 0 bases and 8 bases, with 18 bases remaining between them. The CDR3 covers 16 residues. CDR3 amino acids: CASSLASTAAGDIQYF. For the CDR3, the DNA is TGCGCCAGCAGCTTGGCCAGCACCGCGGCAGGGGACATTCAGTACTTC.

The chain uses TRBV11-2 and TRBJ1-6; D gene unclear. Germline CDR1 reads SGHAT; CDR2 reads FQNNGV. This CDR3 contains 15 residues. The germline V and J ends were trimmed by 3 bases and 7 bases, with 13 bases remaining between them. CDR3 region: CASSFGAGINSPLHF. The CDR3 coding sequence is TGTGCCAGCAGCTTTGGCGCGGGGATCAATTCACCCCTCCACTTT.

In this sample, this clonotype turned up a few times. The V call is TRBV29-1, the J call TRBJ2-7, with 7 positions matching TRBD1. V trimming: 7 bases; J trimming: 2 bases; junction bases outside the gene matches: 11. CDR1 SQVTM and CDR2 ANQGSEA come from the germline V gene. CDR3 size: 14 residues. CDR3 DNA: TGCAGCGCCCGCACCCAGCAGGGGGCCTACGAGCAGTACTTC. This sequence encodes CSARTQQGAYEQYF.

At least ten counts were recorded for this clonotype. The chain recombines TRBV5-1 with TRBJ2-5; D not resolved. CDR1 SGHRS and CDR2 YFSETQ come from the germline V gene. The CDR3 has 14 residues. Trimming shortened V by 0 bases and J by 1 base, and 7 bases separated the two germline ends. The CDR3 nucleotides read TGCGCCAGCAGCTTGGTGGGCTTCCAAGAGACCCAGTACTTC. Its protein product is CASSLVGFQETQYF.

This clonotype occurred a few times. The chain is built from TRBV14 and TRBJ1-1; maybe TRBD1 (5 bases). The V gene's germline CDR1 is SGHDN and CDR2 FVKESK. The V end was cut by 1 base, the J end by 1 base, with 10 bases between. The CDR3 is 15 residues long. The CDR3 DNA is TGTGCCAGCAGCCAAGGAAGGGGATGGAACACTGAAGCTTTCTTT. Protein: CASSQGRGWNTEAFF.